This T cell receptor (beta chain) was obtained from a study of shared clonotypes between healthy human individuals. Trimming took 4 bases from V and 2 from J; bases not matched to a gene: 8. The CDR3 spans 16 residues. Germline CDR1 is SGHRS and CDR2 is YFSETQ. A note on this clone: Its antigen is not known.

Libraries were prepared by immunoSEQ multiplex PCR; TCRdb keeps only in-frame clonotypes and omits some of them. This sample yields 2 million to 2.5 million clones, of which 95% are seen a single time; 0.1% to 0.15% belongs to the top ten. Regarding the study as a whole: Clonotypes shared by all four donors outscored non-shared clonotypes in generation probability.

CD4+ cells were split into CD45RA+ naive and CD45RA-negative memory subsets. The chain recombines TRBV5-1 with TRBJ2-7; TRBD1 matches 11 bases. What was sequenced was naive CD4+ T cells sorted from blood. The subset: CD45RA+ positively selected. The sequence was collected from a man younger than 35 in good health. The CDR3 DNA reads TGCGCCAGCAGCCCAGGACAGGGGGCCAACACCTACGAGCAGTACTTC. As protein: CASSPGQGANTYEQYF.